One sample yielded the 20 T cell receptor beta chains listed below, sequenced in a study of blood T cell repertoires in COVID-19. Sequencing was performed with immunoSEQ multiplex PCR; in TCRdb, only in-frame clones are kept and a portion is missing. The sample lists roughly 30,000 clones, roughly 93% occurring once. Sequenced: peripheral blood. All receptors come from a human donor in a cohort sampled during active COVID-19.

This clone has only one observation. The gene calls are TRBV10-1 and TRBJ2-7; possibly TRBD2 for D (6 bases). V was trimmed by 8 bases and J by 3 bases, leaving 17 bases between them. This CDR3 spans 14 amino acids. Germline assignment: CDR1 WNHNN and CDR2 SYGVQD (reference sequence). CDR3 coding DNA: TGCGCCAGCGGACCCCGGGACGGGAGCTACGAGCAGTACTTC. This gives the protein CASGPRDGSYEQYF.

The chain couples TRBV5-1 to TRBJ1-1; TRBD1 matches at 8 bases. J was trimmed by 4 bases and V by 4 bases; bases with no gene match: 6. The germline CDR1 and CDR2 sequences are SGHRS and YFSETQ. CDR3 length: 14 amino acids. CDR3 region: CASSDQGAGTEAFF. The CDR3 nucleotides read TGCGCCAGCAGCGACCAGGGGGCGGGCACTGAAGCTTTCTTT.

V is TRBV2 and J is TRBJ2-2; 7 bases match TRBD1. Per germline, CDR1 SNHLY and CDR2 FYNNEI. The CDR3 consists of 18 residues. Trimming at V came to 2 bases and at J to 2 bases, leaving 11 bases not matched to a gene. The CDR3 loop reads CASSEQGDKGSNTGELFF. As DNA, the CDR3 is TGTGCCAGCAGTGAACAGGGGGACAAAGGGAGTAACACCGGGGAGCTGTTTTTT.

The chain employs TRBV30 and TRBJ2-1; 11 bases match TRBD1. In germline, CDR1 is GTSNPN, CDR2 SVGIG (reference sequence). V gave up 2 bases and J gave up 6 bases; unmatched junction bases: 15. The CDR3 extends over 18 amino acids. The CDR3 DNA is TGTGCCTGGAGTCGCTACGGACAGGGGGCTGTGTTTGTCAATGAGCAGTTCTTC. Its translation is CAWSRYGQGAVFVNEQFF.

The chain joins TRBV27 to TRBJ2-7, with D tentatively TRBD1 (6 bases). The CDR3 has 16 amino acids. Looked up from germline, CDR1 is MNHEY and CDR2 is SMNVEV (reference sequence). With 3 bases removed from V and 0 bases from J, the gap between germline ends came to 15 bases. The CDR3 DNA sequence: TGTGCCAGCAGTTTGCGACAGGACCTCCTCTCCTACGAGCAGTACTTC. Translated: CASSLRQDLLSYEQYF.

The chain has TRBV15 and TRBJ1-2; D remains unclear. CDR3 length: 10 residues. Per germline, CDR1 LNHNV and CDR2 YYDKDF (reference sequence). V shed 9 bases and J shed 6 bases, with 8 bases lying between them. The CDR3 nucleotides read TGTGCCACTTCAGGAAATGGCTACACCTTC. Translated, it gives CATSGNGYTF. The full variable domain, its missing parts supplied by reference TRBV15 and TRBJ1-2, is DAMVIQNPRYQVTQFGKPVTLSCSQTLNHNVMYWYQQKSSQAPKLLFHYYDKDFNNEADTPDNFQSRRPNTSFCFLDIRSPGLGDTAMYLCATSGNGYTFGSGTRLTVV.

The chain recombines TRBV20-1 with TRBJ2-7; no firm D call. CDR1 is DFQATT and CDR2 is SNEGSKA in the germline V gene (reference sequence). Trimming shortened V by 3 bases and J by 0 bases, and 9 bases separated the two germline ends. The CDR3 is made up of 13 amino acids. The CDR3 nucleotides read TGCAGTGCTAGTTCAGGATTCTCCTACGAGCAGTACTTC. It encodes CSASSGFSYEQYF.

This rearrangement joins TRBV19 to TRBJ2-7; TRBD1 agrees at 9 bases. Germline V gene data show CDR1 as LNHDA and CDR2 as SQIVND (reference sequence). The CDR3 covers 17 residues. V was clipped by 4 bases and J by 1 base; unmatched bases: 11. The CDR3 spells CASSRGTGLSGSYEQYF. The CDR3 DNA reads as TGTGCCAGTAGTAGGGGGACAGGGCTGTCTGGGTCCTACGAGCAGTACTTC. The full variable domain, in which reference TRBV19 and TRBJ2-7 provide the parts outside the CDR3, is DGGITQSPKYLFRKEGQNVTLSCEQNLNHDAMYWYRQDPGQGLRLIYYSQIVNDFQKGDIAEGYSVSREKKESFPLTVTSAQKNPTAFYLCASSRGTGLSGSYEQYFGPGTRLTVT.

This chain connects TRBV12-3 or TRBV12-4 to TRBJ1-2; 9 bases line up with TRBD1. The CDR3 has 12 amino acids. With 10 bases clipped from V and 3 bases from J, the junction kept 3 bases outside the gene matches. CDR3 DNA: TGTGCCACTACAGGGGGCGACTATGGCTACACCTTC. This translates into CATTGGDYGYTF.

The chain is built from TRBV28 and TRBJ2-2; TRBD2 might be the D (6 bases). V lost 5 bases to trimming and J lost 11 bases, with 21 bases between them. CDR3 size: 15 residues. The germline V gene encodes CDR1 MDHEN and CDR2 SYDVKM. CDR3 DNA: TGTGCCAGCAGTGACTCCGACAGACCGGAGGGAGAGCTGTTTTTT. It encodes CASSDSDRPEGELFF. The complete variable domain, with remaining parts taken from reference TRBV28 and TRBJ2-2, reads DVKVTQSSRYLVKRTGEKVFLECVQDMDHENMFWYRQDPGLGLRLIYFSYDVKMKEKGDIPEGYSVSREKKERFSLILESASTNQTSMYLCASSDSDRPEGELFFGEGSRLTVL.

The chain uses TRBV25-1 and TRBJ1-1; no definite D call. Germline-derived CDR1 and CDR2 are MGHDK and SYGVNS. The CDR3 runs to 12 residues. The ends were cut back, 2 bases at V and 2 bases at J, with 3 bases in the middle. CDR3 amino acids: CASSETNTEAFF. The CDR3 nucleotides read TGTGCCAGCAGTGAAACTAACACTGAAGCTTTCTTT.

V gene TRBV6-5 combines with J gene TRBJ1-5; TRBD1 aligns across 7 bases. CDR1 and CDR2 from the germline V gene are MNHEY and SVGAGI. V was clipped by 6 bases and J by 3 bases; unmatched bases: 2. CDR3 length: 13 residues. The CDR3, as DNA: TGTGCCAGCAGCACAGGGGACAATCAGCCCCAGCATTTT. Translating it yields CASSTGDNQPQHF.

The CDR3 DNA follows: TGTGCCAGCAGCGCGACGCTTGGACAGGGTTTCTCCTATAATTCACCCCTCCACTTT. Translation: CASSATLGQGFSYNSPLHF. The chain couples TRBV5-4 to TRBJ1-6; the match to TRBD1 covers 8 bases. The CDR3 runs 19 residues. Per the germline V gene, CDR1 is SGHNT and CDR2 is YYREEE (reference sequence). J gave up 0 bases and V 4 bases, and 12 bases lay outside the gene matches.

V and J are TRBV4-1 and TRBJ2-3, with 10 bases matching TRBD1. Trimming took 3 bases from V and 3 from J; bases not matched to a gene: 6. This CDR3 region has 16 residues. Germline V gives CDR1 MGHRA, CDR2 YSYEKL. The CDR3 loop is CASSQGTGVRTDTQYF. The DNA for the CDR3 is TGCGCCAGCAGCCAGGGGACAGGGGTGAGGACAGATACGCAGTATTTT.

The chain has TRBV25-1 and TRBJ2-1; TRBD2 is a possible D gene (5 bases). V was cut by 2 bases and J by 10 bases, with 18 bases left in between. The germline gives CDR1 MGHDK, CDR2 SYGVNS. The CDR3 runs 15 residues. The CDR3 reads CASSELTKVSEEQFF. CDR3 DNA sequence: TGTGCCAGCAGTGAACTGACTAAGGTTTCAGAGGAGCAGTTCTTC. Full variable domain (rest looked up from reference TRBV25-1 and TRBJ2-1): EADIYQTPRYLVIGTGKKITLECSQTMGHDKMYWYQQDPGMELHLIHYSYGVNSTEKGDLSSESTVSRIRTEHFPLTLESARPSHTSQYLCASSELTKVSEEQFFGPGTRLTVL.

The chain is built from TRBV7-8 and TRBJ2-4, with TRBD2 matching over 10 bases. CDR3 length equals 18 residues. V shed 1 base, J shed 2 bases, and the junction held 8 bases outside the gene matches. The germline V gene encodes CDR1 SGHVS and CDR2 FQNEAQ. The CDR3 reads CASSLVRLAGPPKNIQYF. CDR3 nucleotides: TGTGCCAGCAGCTTAGTAAGACTAGCGGGTCCACCCAAAAACATTCAGTACTTC.

With respect to this clone: Sequence at one end of the junction differs from germline and may be a read error. The V gene is TRBV7-6, the J gene TRBJ1-4; tentative D call: TRBD1 (6 bases). The CDR3 is made up of 15 amino acids. The germline gives CDR1 SGHVS, CDR2 FNYEAQ. The CDR3 region is CASSLLGGSKEKLFF. As DNA, the CDR3 is TGTGCCAGCAGCTTATTAGGGGGTTCTAAGGAAAAACTGTTTTTT.

The chain employs TRBV6-5 and TRBJ2-4; weak D call: TRBD1 (5 bases). V gave up 5 bases and J gave up 2 bases, with 13 bases separating them. The CDR3 sequence is 15 residues long. The germline gives CDR1 MNHEY, CDR2 SVGAGI. The DNA for the CDR3 is TGTGCCAGCAGTATTTCAGGGTTGCCCAAAAACATTCAGTACTTC. This translates into CASSISGLPKNIQYF.

The rearrangement uses TRBV11-2 and TRBJ2-7; D gene unclear. Germline values: CDR1 SGHAT, CDR2 FQNNGV. There are 15 residues in the CDR3. The V end lost 0 bases, the J end lost 3 bases, and 12 bases lay between the germline ends. The CDR3 loop is CASSLDPPQFYEQYF. As DNA, the CDR3 is TGTGCCAGCAGCTTAGATCCCCCCCAGTTCTACGAGCAGTACTTC.

The chain has TRBV5-6 and TRBJ2-1; 9 bases are a match to TRBD1. The CDR3 sequence is 15 residues long. Germline trimming cut 4 bases from V and 2 bases from J; bases unmatched to any gene: 4. The germline gives CDR1 SGHDT, CDR2 YYEEEE. The chain's CDR3 is CASSGTGPAYNEQFF. The CDR3 nucleotides read TGTGCCAGCAGCGGGACAGGGCCAGCCTACAATGAGCAGTTCTTC.